The T cell receptor (beta chain) described here comes from a study of human thymus T cells. CDR1 is LGHNA and CDR2 is YSLEER in the germline V gene. V gave up 3 bases and J gave up 4 bases; unmatched junction bases: 2. CDR3 length equals 13 residues. Study findings and constraints: Thymic and blood repertoires appeared to carry a bias in their V and J gene usage.

TCRdb's copy holds only in-frame clones and misses some; the assay was immunoSEQ multiplex PCR. The sample records roughly 77,000 clones, 85% to 95% being singletons. Thymus specimens were resections from corrective heart surgery. As regards this clone: Its antigen is not known.

The chain uses TRBV4-3 and TRBJ2-5, with 7 bases identical to TRBD1. The clonotype comes from a girl in the first two years of life with a congenital heart defect but otherwise immunologically healthy. Input material: thymus tissue. DNA of the CDR3: TGCGCCAGCAGCCAGTGGACAGGAGAGACCCAGTACTTC. Protein sequence: CASSQWTGETQYF.